The clone carrying this T cell receptor beta chain was picked up a small number of times. This CDR3 comprises 13 residues. V was trimmed by 0 bases and J by 3 bases, leaving 2 bases between them. Germline CDR1 and CDR2: SNHLY and FYNNEI. These data come from a study of cytomegalovirus exposure and HLA in healthy donors. Amplification used 60 Vbeta primers and 13 Jbeta primers. Sequencing used immunoSEQ multiplex PCR; TCRdb keeps in-frame clones, though not all of them. Of about 180,000 clones detected, around 80% appear once; the ten largest clones hold about 2.3%. This receptor was obtained from a woman between 25 and 40 years old in good health and CMV-seronegative. This chain links TRBV2 with TRBJ2-2; no firm D call. The specimen sequenced was PBMCs. CDR3 nucleotides: TGTGCCAGCAGTGAAGCCGACACCGGGGAGCTGTTTTTT. Translation: CASSEADTGELFF.